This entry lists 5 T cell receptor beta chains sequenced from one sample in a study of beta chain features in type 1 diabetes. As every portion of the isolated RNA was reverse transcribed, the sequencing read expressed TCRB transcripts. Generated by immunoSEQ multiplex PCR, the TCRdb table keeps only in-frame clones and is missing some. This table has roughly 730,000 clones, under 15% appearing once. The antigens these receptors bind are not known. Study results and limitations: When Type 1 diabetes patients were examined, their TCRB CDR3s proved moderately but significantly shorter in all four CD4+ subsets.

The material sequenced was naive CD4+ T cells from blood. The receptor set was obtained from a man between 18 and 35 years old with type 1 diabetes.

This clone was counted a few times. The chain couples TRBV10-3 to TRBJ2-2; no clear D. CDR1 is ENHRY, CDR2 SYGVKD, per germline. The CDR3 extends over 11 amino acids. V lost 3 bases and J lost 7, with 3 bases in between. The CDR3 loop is CAISDHGELFF. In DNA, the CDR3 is TGTGCCATCAGTGATCACGGGGAGCTGTTTTTT.

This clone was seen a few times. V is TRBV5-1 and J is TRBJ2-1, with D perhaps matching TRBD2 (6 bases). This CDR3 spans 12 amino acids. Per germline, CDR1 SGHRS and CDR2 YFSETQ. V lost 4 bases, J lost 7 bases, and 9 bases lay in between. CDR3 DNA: TGCGCCAGCAGCCCTGGACTAAATGAGCAGTTCTTC. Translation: CASSPGLNEQFF. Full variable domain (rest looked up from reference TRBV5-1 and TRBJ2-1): KAGVTQTPRYLIKTRGQQVTLSCSPISGHRSVSWYQQTPGQGLQFLFEYFSETQRNKGNFPGRFSGRQFSNSRSEMNVSTLELGDSALYLCASSPGLNEQFFGPGTRLTVL.

Here the CDR3 DNA reads TGTGCCAGCCAGGGACGGCACTCTGGGGCCAACGTCCTGACTTTC. Protein product: CASQGRHSGANVLTF. The chain carries TRBV2 and TRBJ2-6, with D possibly called TRBD1 or TRBD2 (5 bases each). This CDR3 contains 15 residues. Trimming removed 8 bases at V and 0 bases at J, with 11 bases between. The V gene's germline CDR1 is SNHLY and CDR2 FYNNEI.

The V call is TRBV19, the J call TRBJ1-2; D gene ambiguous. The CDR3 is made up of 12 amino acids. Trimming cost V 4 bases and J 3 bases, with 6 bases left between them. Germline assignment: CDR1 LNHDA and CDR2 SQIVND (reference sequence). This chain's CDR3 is CASSSGDYGYTF. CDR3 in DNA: TGTGCCAGTAGTAGCGGAGACTATGGCTACACCTTC.

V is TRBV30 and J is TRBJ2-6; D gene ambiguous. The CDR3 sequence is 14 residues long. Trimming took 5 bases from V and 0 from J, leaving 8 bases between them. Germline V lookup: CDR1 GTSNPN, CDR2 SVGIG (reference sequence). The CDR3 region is CAWARFSGANVLTF. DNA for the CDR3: TGTGCCTGGGCCAGGTTCTCTGGGGCCAACGTCCTGACTTTC. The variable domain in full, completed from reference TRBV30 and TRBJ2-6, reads SQTIHQWPATLVQPVGSPLSLECTVEGTSNPNLYWYRQAAGRGLQLLFYSVGIGQISSEVPQNLSASRPQDRQFILSSKKLLLSDSGFYLCAWARFSGANVLTFGAGSRLTVL.